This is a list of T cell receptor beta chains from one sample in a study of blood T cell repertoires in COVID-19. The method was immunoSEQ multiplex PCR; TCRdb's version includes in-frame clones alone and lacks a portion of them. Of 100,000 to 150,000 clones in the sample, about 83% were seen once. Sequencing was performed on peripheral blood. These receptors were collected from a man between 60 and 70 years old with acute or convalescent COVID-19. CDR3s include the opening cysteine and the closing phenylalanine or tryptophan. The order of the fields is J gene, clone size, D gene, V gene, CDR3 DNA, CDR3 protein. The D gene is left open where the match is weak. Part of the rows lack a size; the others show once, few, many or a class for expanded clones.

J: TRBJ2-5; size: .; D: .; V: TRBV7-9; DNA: TGTGCCAGCAGCCGGCTAGCAATTCCGGAGACCCAGTACTTC; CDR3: CASSRLAIPETQYF
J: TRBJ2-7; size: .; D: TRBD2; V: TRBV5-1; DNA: TGCGCCAGCAGCTTGGTTACCGTGGCGGGAGGGTCCTACGAGCAGTACTTC; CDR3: CASSLVTVAGGSYEQYF
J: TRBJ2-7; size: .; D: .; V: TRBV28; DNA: TGTGCCAGCAGTTTATGGGACACATCCTACGAGCAGTACTTC; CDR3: CASSLWDTSYEQYF
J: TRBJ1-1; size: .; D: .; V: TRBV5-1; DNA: TGCGCCAGCAGCTCGCCGGGGGGGTCGTTAGCTTTCTTT; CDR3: CASSSPGGSLAFF
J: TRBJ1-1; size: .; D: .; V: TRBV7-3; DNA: TGTGCCAGCAGCTTAACCGCACGGGGGACGAACACTGAAGCTTTCTTT; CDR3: CASSLTARGTNTEAFF
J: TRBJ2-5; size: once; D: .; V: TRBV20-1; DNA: TGCAGTGCTAGAGACAAAGAGACCCAGTACTTC; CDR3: CSARDKETQYF
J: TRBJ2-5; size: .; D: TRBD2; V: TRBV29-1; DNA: TGCAGCGTTGAGGCCCCGAAGCGGGGATCCCAAGAGACCCAGTACTTC; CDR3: CSVEAPKRGSQETQYF
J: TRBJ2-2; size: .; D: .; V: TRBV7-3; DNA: TGTGCCAGCAGCTTGGGAGCCTGGGGCACCGGGGAGCTGTTTTTT; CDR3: CASSLGAWGTGELFF
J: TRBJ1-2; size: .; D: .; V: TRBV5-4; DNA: TGTGCCAGCAGCTTGGGTTTATATGGCTACACCTTC; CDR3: CASSLGLYGYTF
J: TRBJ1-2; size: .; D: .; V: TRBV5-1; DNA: TGCGCCAGCAGCGAAACAACAGGGTCGCAGGGCTACACCTTC; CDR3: CASSETTGSQGYTF